This T cell receptor (beta chain) was obtained from a study of OX40 agonist ivuxolimab in advanced cancers. Across the whole study: All patients had ivuxolimab intravenously every 2 weeks at 0.01 to 10 mg/kg. Head and neck, renal cell, melanoma or hepatocellular carcinoma were the cancers that dose-escalation patients had. Whole-study findings and limits: Circulating CD4+ and CD8+ T cells showed clonal expansion by week 6 at 0.1 to 3.0 mg/kg. More expanded clones were seen, on average, in CD8+ T cells than in CD4+.

Sequenced by immunoSEQ multiplex PCR; TCRdb stores in-frame clones only, minus some. The table includes roughly 82,000 clones, over 80% detected once. About this clone itself: The antigen remains undetermined.

This CDR3 is 14 amino acids long. The germline V gene has CDR1 LNHDA and CDR2 SQIVND (reference sequence). With V trimmed by 5 bases and J by 6 bases, 6 bases remained unmatched. The chain links TRBV19 to TRBJ2-1, with 8 bases identical to TRBD1. Sample: CD4+ or CD8+ T cells sorted from blood, taken in a trial of the OX40 agonist ivuxolimab. This TCR derives from an adult with an advanced solid tumor such as melanoma, head and neck, liver or kidney cancer. DNA for the CDR3: TGTGCCAGTAGTGGGCAGGGACAGGCCAATGAGCAGTTCTTC. Protein product: CASSGQGQANEQFF.